The source of this T cell receptor (beta chain) is a study of neurological immune-mediated disorders (dated by TCRdb to between 2018 and 2021). Regarding the complete study: Among the approximately 35 multiple sclerosis patients, relapsing-remitting MS accounted for about 31 and secondary progressive MS accounted for 3. Alongside PBMC samples, the set of fewer than 110 TCR-beta libraries contained longitudinal samples, technical triplicates, and paired CD4+ and CD8+ T-cell subsets that had been sorted. Peripheral blood TCR-beta repertoires from patients with HTLV-I-associated myelopathy (HAM/TSP), patients with multiple sclerosis, and healthy controls were compared in the study using UMI-based sequencing. The cohort comprised roughly 69 subjects: 14 HAM/TSP patients, 34 multiple sclerosis patients and 20 healthy controls. Here is what the overall study found, with its caveats: Expanded clones from different subjects shared no identical CDR3 amino acid sequences, which suggests that TCR-beta repertoires were private in all groups. Phylogenetic analysis grouped repertoires from 18 of 34 MS patients into a cluster of related CDR3 sequences, suggesting a possible repertoire-level signature. The MS cluster was not associated with any clinical or MRI features, and the authors stated that larger cohorts are needed. TCR clonal expansion was highest in HAM/TSP patients and lowest in MS patients, with MS patients falling below even healthy controls.

This clonotype was recorded at least ten times. Its antigen remains unidentified. No much larger clone exists at a distance of one base, and base qualities are not known. To synthesize cDNA, template-switch 5'RACE was performed with a primer carrying a 10-nucleotide random unique molecular identifier so that each TCR transcript was tagged. Each sequencing run produced over 160 million TCR-beta sequences covering 15-18 subjects. The RNeasy kit was used for extraction of total RNA. The KAPA Real-time Library Amplification kit was used to amplify TCR-beta VDJ regions with primers targeting the TCR constant region and the 5'RACE anchor. A first PCR added sample indexes and Illumina adaptors, and a second PCR then raised library yield. After Ampure bead purification, the TCR product of roughly 650 bp was size-selected on a 2% E-gel SizeSelection system. Library quality was checked on a Bioanalyzer, concentration was measured with Qubit, and libraries were quantified with the Kapa Library Quantification kit before pooling. Libraries were sequenced paired-end 2 x 150 bp on an Illumina HiSeq 2500. To increase sequence diversity, about 25-31% phiX was spiked into each library pool. In the source study's methods: The UMI-based MiGEC pipeline processed quality-filtered reads and removed over 80% of raw TCR sequences during error correction. VDJ genes were aligned to IMGT germline references, and clonotypes were defined by unique CDR3 amino acid sequence plus V-J genes. Clonal expansion, Shannon diversity, and CDR3 relatedness (CalcPairwiseDistances, ClusterSamples) were evaluated with VDJtools, and phylogenetic trees were built with CLCbio workbench. Using coefficient-of-variation modelling across technical triplicates, the study counted a clone as expanded if it had at least 8 unique UMIs. TCRdb passed the public sequencing reads through fastp at Q25 and MiXCR, retaining productive beta sequences. Each entry merges the rows of one CDR3 protein and shows their most common DNA and genes. The V and J calls were determined by TCRdb, not by the authors. The sample yields 45,000 to 65,000 distinct CDR3 sequences; about 4% were counted once. Of the sample, approximately 2.8% is held by the ten largest clones.

Libraries from unsorted PBMCs were made from 2 million PBMCs kept in RNAlater at -80 degrees C until RNA extraction. Multiple sclerosis patients were enrolled in a US clinical protocol under which disease progression was evaluated by magnetic resonance imaging. Peripheral blood underwent Ficoll-Hypaque density gradient centrifugation to isolate PBMCs, which were then cryopreserved in liquid nitrogen. CDR1 and CDR2 are drawn from the germline V gene (reference sequence): DFQATT, SNEGSKA. The CDR3 runs 13 residues from the cysteine to the phenylalanine. The only DNA kept is the CDR3, 39 bases in frame from the first base. The V end loses 0 bases and the J end loses 8 bases, and a stretch of 13 bases separates them.

This TCR derives from a man aged 50 to 59 with multiple sclerosis. The chain was built from TRBV20-1 and TRBJ1-2, with no reliable assignment of the D segment. The sequencing input was PBMCs. The CDR3 is CSARDKRNQGYTF. DNA sequence: TGCAGTGCTAGAGATAAGAGAAATCAGGGCTACACCTTC.